The 27 T cell receptor beta chains reported below all come from one sample, sequenced in a study of identical twins (TCRdb year 2016). Libraries were made using 5' RACE. The sequencer listed for this sample is Illumina HiSeq 2000. Starting from the raw public reads, TCRdb applied fastp trimming at Q25, assembled clones with MiXCR and retained in-frame beta chains. All rows with the same CDR3 protein become a single entry with the most common DNA and genes. The sample has some 1,700,000 distinct CDR3 sequences on record, about 32% of them singletons. Clones ranked in the top ten supply about 0.25% of the sample. The sample comprised cord blood. The receptors were gathered from a newborn girl in good health.

Concerning this clonotype itself: One end of the junction is discordant with germline, which a read error may explain. The genes are TRBV28 and TRBJ2-1; D gene ambiguous. There are 13 residues in the CDR3. Germline CDR1 is MDHEN and CDR2 is SYDVKM. The CDR3 DNA sequence: TGTGCCTGCAGTCGAAAATACCAACCGGCGCAGTTCTTC. Protein: CACSRKYQPAQFF.

This clonotype has a count of ten or more. The rearrangement joins TRBV10-3 to TRBJ1-5, with D tentatively TRBD1 (6 bases). V was cut by 6 bases and J by 1 base, with 10 bases left in between. Per the germline V gene, CDR1 is ENHRY and CDR2 is SYGVKD. The length of the CDR3 is 14 residues. This CDR3 is CAISTGYSNQPQHF. The CDR3 nucleotides read TGTGCCATCAGCACAGGGTACAGCAATCAGCCCCAGCATTTT.

This chain joins TRBV28 and TRBJ2-5; the D is unclear. The end of the DNA fits TRBJ2-7 better, so the J call may be wrong. This CDR3 is 15 amino acids long. In germline, CDR1 is MDHEN, CDR2 SYDVKM. The CDR3 sequence is CASSLARHPAYEQYF. The CDR3 DNA sequence: TGTGCCAGCAGTTTGGCCCGCCACCCCGCATACGAGCAGTACTTC.

The rearrangement links TRBV25-1 to TRBJ2-5; a possible D gene is TRBD1 (6 bases). The closer fit of TRBJ2-7 to the DNA end suggests the J call may be wrong. Germline V gene sequence: CDR1 MGHDK, CDR2 SYGVNS. There are 13 residues in the CDR3. The CDR3 DNA reads TGTGCCAGCAGTTTCCCAGGGGCGGACGAGCAGTACTTC. It specifies CASSFPGADEQYF.

This clonotype was detected a few times. The V call is TRBV6-5, the J call TRBJ2-7; TRBD1 aligns across 8 bases. The germline gives CDR1 MNHEY, CDR2 SVGAGI. J gave up 5 bases and V 6 bases, and 6 bases lay outside the gene matches. The CDR3 contains 13 residues. CDR3 nucleotides: TGTGCCAGCAGGGACAGGGAACGGGACGAGCAGTACTTC. Protein sequence: CASRDRERDEQYF.

The gene calls are TRBV7-2 and TRBJ2-3, with 9 bases that match TRBD2. There are 16 residues in the CDR3. The trim removed 7 bases at V and 1 base at J, leaving 9 bases unmatched. The germline CDR1 and CDR2 sequences are SGHTA and FQGNSA. CDR3 sequence: CASTTSGLAGTDTQYF. CDR3 sequence (DNA): TGTGCCAGCACCACTAGCGGGTTAGCGGGCACAGATACGCAGTATTTT.

The CDR3 reads CASSPQPNYGYTF. CDR3 nucleotides: TGTGCCAGCAGTCCACAGCCTAACTATGGCTACACCTTC. This sequence joins TRBV2 and TRBJ1-2, with no clear D. V gave up 5 bases and J gave up 0 bases, with 7 bases separating them. Germline CDR1 is SNHLY and CDR2 is FYNNEI. This CDR3 region has 13 residues.

The rearrangement uses TRBV7-2 and TRBJ1-1; 7 nucleotides match TRBD1. Germline trimming cut 0 bases from V and 1 base from J; bases unmatched to any gene: 2. The CDR3 is 15 amino acids. Per the germline V gene, CDR1 is SGHTA and CDR2 is FQGNSA. In nucleotides, the CDR3 is TGTGCCAGCAGCTTAGCAGGGGGCAGGAACACTGAAGCTTTCTTT. Translation gives CASSLAGGRNTEAFF.

There are a few counts of this clonotype. The chain couples TRBV14 to TRBJ1-2; D gene unclear. V lost 0 bases to trimming and J lost 4 bases, with 6 bases between them. Germline CDR1 is SGHDN and CDR2 is FVKESK. The CDR3 runs 13 residues. The CDR3 DNA sequence: TGTGCCAGCAGCCAAGAGGTTGCCTATGGCTACACCTTC. This codes for CASSQEVAYGYTF.

This clonotype has only a few counts. The chain uses TRBV21-1 and TRBJ2-1; the table assigns TRBD2, which was not confirmed against the DNA. TRBV21-1 is an annotated pseudogene. The CDR3 extends over 19 amino acids. As DNA, the CDR3 is TGTGCCAGCAGCAAAGTCCTTTTAAGCGGGGCCAGCTCCTACAATGAGCAGTTCTTC. Its translation: CASSKVLLSGASSYNEQFF.

V gene TRBV3-1 combines with J gene TRBJ2-3; perhaps TRBD2 as D (6 bases). The CDR3 totals 13 residues. V lost 0 bases, J lost 11 bases, and 12 bases lay in between. Germline V gene sequence: CDR1 LGHDT, CDR2 YNNKEL (reference sequence). The CDR3 here is CASSQDSGGWQYF. The DNA for the CDR3 is TGTGCCAGCAGCCAAGATTCCGGGGGTTGGCAGTATTTT.

The V and J genes are TRBV19 and TRBJ1-5, with 7 bases matching TRBD1. The CDR3 is made up of 15 amino acids. Per germline, CDR1 LNHDA and CDR2 SQIVND (reference sequence). V lost 6 bases, J lost 4 bases, and 9 bases stayed unmatched. The CDR3, as DNA: TGTGCCAGTAGATACGACAGGGCACCGAATCAGCCCCAGCATTTT. Its protein is CASRYDRAPNQPQHF.

The gene calls are TRBV5-1 and TRBJ2-1; no reliable D call. The CDR3 is made up of 14 amino acids. The germline V and J ends were trimmed by 1 base and 9 bases, with 14 bases remaining between them. Per germline, CDR1 SGHRS and CDR2 YFSETQ. In nucleotides, the CDR3 is TGCGCCAGCAGCTTGACGATCCTAGTCAGTGAGCAGTTCTTC. The encoded protein is CASSLTILVSEQFF.

This clonotype was picked up many times. The chain carries TRBV29-1 and TRBJ2-3; 8 bases map to TRBD2. CDR1 is SQVTM and CDR2 is ANQGSEA in the germline V gene. Losses at the gene ends were 7 bases for V and 4 bases for J; bases not matched to a gene: 7. This CDR3 has 13 residues. CDR3 sequence: CSALGLAADTQYF. The DNA for the CDR3 is TGCAGCGCCCTAGGACTAGCTGCAGATACGCAGTATTTT.

This clonotype has more than one count but fewer than ten. The chain recombines TRBV4-1 with TRBJ2-1; unclear D gene. This CDR3 has 16 amino acids. Per the germline V gene, CDR1 is MGHRA and CDR2 is YSYEKL. With 0 bases removed from V and 2 bases from J, the gap between germline ends came to 11 bases. The chain's CDR3 is CASSQDGRGAYNEQFF. In DNA, the CDR3 is TGCGCCAGCAGCCAAGACGGACGCGGCGCCTACAATGAGCAGTTCTTC.

This clonotype was seen a single time. The V call is TRBV4-1, the J call TRBJ2-7; a possible D gene is TRBD1 (6 bases). Between the trimmed V and J ends, which lost 1 base and 0 bases, there was a span of 10 bases. CDR3 length equals 15 residues. The germline gives CDR1 MGHRA, CDR2 YSYEKL. The CDR3 region has the DNA TGCGCCAGCAGCCAAGGTCTAGGGGGCTCCTACGAGCAGTACTTC. It is translated as CASSQGLGGSYEQYF.

This rearrangement joins TRBV27 to TRBJ1-2, with D perhaps matching TRBD1 (6 bases). The CDR3 is made up of 14 amino acids. Germline CDR1 and CDR2: MNHEY and SMNVEV (reference sequence). Trimming cost V 8 bases and J 4 bases, with 17 bases left between them. The CDR3 spells CASGPMDSSYGYTF. Here the CDR3 DNA reads TGTGCCAGCGGTCCAATGGACAGTTCCTATGGCTACACCTTC.

Only a few counts were recorded for this clonotype. The chain has TRBV25-1 and TRBJ1-1; 9 nucleotides match TRBD1. The junction had 6 bases not matched to a gene; V was cut back by 4 bases and J by 3 bases. CDR3 length equals 15 residues. The germline V gene encodes CDR1 MGHDK and CDR2 SYGVNS. CDR3 DNA: TGTGCCAGCAGTGGCGGGACAGGGTTGGACACTGAAGCTTTCTTT. Translation gives CASSGGTGLDTEAFF.

This clonotype was seen more than once but under ten times. The V call is TRBV20-1, the J call TRBJ1-5; D possibly corresponds to TRBD1 (5 bases). V lost 6 bases and J lost 5, with 14 bases in between. CDR1 and CDR2 from the germline V gene are DFQATT and SNEGSKA (reference sequence). This CDR3 region has 13 residues. CDR3 residues: CSAQSEGDQPQHF. CDR3 bases: TGCAGTGCACAGTCCGAAGGGGATCAGCCCCAGCATTTT.

On this clonotype itself: Relative to the germline gene, one junction end is altered; a read error may explain this. The chain is built from TRBV20-1 and TRBJ1-5; 9 bases line up with TRBD1. The CDR3 runs 13 residues. Germline assignment: CDR1 DFQATT and CDR2 SNEGSKA (reference sequence). In DNA, the CDR3 is TGCAGTGCTGGAGACAGGGGGGCTCAGCCCCAGCATTTT. Residues: CSAGDRGAQPQHF.

The rearrangement uses TRBV20-1 and TRBJ1-5; possibly TRBD1 for D (6 bases). The CDR3 covers 14 residues. Germline assignment: CDR1 DFQATT and CDR2 SNEGSKA (reference sequence). Trimming removed 0 bases from V and 3 bases from J, with 9 bases in between. The CDR3 nucleotides read TGCAGTGCTAGAGACCACAGGGACAATCAGCCCCAGCATTTT. Translating it yields CSARDHRDNQPQHF.

Ten or more counts support this clonotype. The chain links TRBV28 to TRBJ2-7; possible D gene TRBD1, 6 bases. The CDR3 totals 14 residues. CDR1 and CDR2 from the germline V gene are MDHEN and SYDVKM. With 7 bases removed from V and 5 bases from J, the gap between germline ends came to 18 bases. CDR3 amino acids: CASTLKQGTHEQYF. The CDR3 nucleotides read TGTGCCAGCACCCTCAAACAGGGAACCCACGAGCAGTACTTC.

This clonotype was picked up one time. J is TRBJ1-3 and V is TRBV3-1; D gene uncertain. CDR3 length: 16 residues. V lost 2 bases and J lost 0, with 11 bases in between. Germline lookup yields CDR1 LGHDT and CDR2 YNNKEL (reference sequence). The CDR3, as DNA: TGTGCCAGCAGCCAACGGGGATTGTACTCTGGAAACACCATATATTTT. Protein product: CASSQRGLYSGNTIYF.

The CDR3: CSAITSGGANEQFF. The DNA for the CDR3 is TGCAGTGCTATTACTAGCGGGGGGGCCAATGAGCAGTTCTTC. The chain is built from TRBV20-1 and TRBJ2-1, with 13 bases identical to TRBD2. This CDR3 is 14 amino acids long. Germline CDR1 DFQATT, CDR2 SNEGSKA (reference sequence). V dropped 4 bases and J dropped 6; count of bases not matched to a gene: 3.

Only one count was recorded for this clonotype. The gene calls are TRBV30 and TRBJ1-2; 7 bases map to TRBD1. This CDR3 contains 13 residues. Germline values: CDR1 GTSNPN, CDR2 SVGIG (reference sequence). Trimming removed 2 bases from V and 4 bases from J; junction bases left unmatched: 4. CDR3 sequence (DNA): TGTGCCTGGAGTACAGGGGATACCTATGGCTACACCTTC. This codes for CAWSTGDTYGYTF. Filled out from reference TRBV30 and TRBJ1-2, the complete variable domain reads SQTIHQWPATLVQPVGSPLSLECTVEGTSNPNLYWYRQAAGRGLQLLFYSVGIGQISSEVPQNLSASRPQDRQFILSSKKLLLSDSGFYLCAWSTGDTYGYTFGSGTRLTVV.

This sequence joins TRBV15 and TRBJ2-5, with 11 bases aligning to TRBD2. CDR1 and CDR2 from the germline V gene are LNHNV and YYDKDF (reference sequence). V lost 5 bases, J lost 11 bases, and 13 bases stayed unmatched. The CDR3 totals 15 residues. The CDR3 DNA follows: TGTGCCACCAGCCCCGGGACTAGCGGCTACAATGAGCAGTACTTC. Translated, it gives CATSPGTSGYNEQYF. The variable domain in full, completed from reference TRBV15 and TRBJ2-5, reads DAMVIQNPRYQVTQFGKPVTLSCSQTLNHNVMYWYQQKSSQAPKLLFHYYDKDFNNEADTPDNFQSRRPNTSFCFLDIRSPGLGDTAMYLCATSPGTSGYNEQYFGPGTRLLVL.

This chain joins TRBV27 and TRBJ2-5; 14 bases fit TRBD2. Germline trimming cut 7 bases from V and 1 base from J; bases unmatched to any gene: 5. The CDR3 consists of 16 residues. Per the germline V gene, CDR1 is MNHEY and CDR2 is SMNVEV (reference sequence). The CDR3 DNA follows: TGTGCCAGCAAATTAGGGACTAGCGGGGGCCAAGAGACCCAGTACTTC. Translation: CASKLGTSGGQETQYF.